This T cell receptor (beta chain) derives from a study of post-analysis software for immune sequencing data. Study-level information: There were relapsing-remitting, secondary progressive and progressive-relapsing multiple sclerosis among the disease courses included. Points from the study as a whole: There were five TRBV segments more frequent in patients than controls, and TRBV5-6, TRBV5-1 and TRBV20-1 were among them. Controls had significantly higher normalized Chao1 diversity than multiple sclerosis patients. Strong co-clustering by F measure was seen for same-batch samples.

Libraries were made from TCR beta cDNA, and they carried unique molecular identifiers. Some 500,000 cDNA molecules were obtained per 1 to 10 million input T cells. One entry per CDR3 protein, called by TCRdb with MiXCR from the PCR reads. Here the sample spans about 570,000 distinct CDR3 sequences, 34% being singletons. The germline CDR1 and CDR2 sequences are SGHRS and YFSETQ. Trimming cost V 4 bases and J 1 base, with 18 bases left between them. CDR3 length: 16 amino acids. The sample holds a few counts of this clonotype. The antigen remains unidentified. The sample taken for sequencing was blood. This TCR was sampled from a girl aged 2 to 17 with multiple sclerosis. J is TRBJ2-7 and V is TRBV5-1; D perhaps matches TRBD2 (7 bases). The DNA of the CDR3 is TGCGCCAGCAGCCCGGTCCCCAAGGGGGGGTCCTACGAGCAGTACTTC. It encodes CASSPVPKGGSYEQYF. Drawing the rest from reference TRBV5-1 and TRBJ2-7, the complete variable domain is KAGVTQTPRYLIKTRGQQVTLSCSPISGHRSVSWYQQTPGQGLQFLFEYFSETQRNKGNFPGRFSGRQFSNSRSEMNVSTLELGDSALYLCASSPVPKGGSYEQYFGPGTRLTVT.